Each of the 5 T cell receptor beta chains below was sequenced from the same sample in a study of shared clonotypes between healthy human individuals. Some clones are missing from TCRdb's copy, which holds only in-frame ones; the method was immunoSEQ multiplex PCR. In the table there are fewer than 2.5 million clones, roughly 93% of which are singletons. The material sequenced was naive CD4+ T cells from PBMCs. The subset is: CD45RA+ positively selected. The receptors were gathered from a man between 18 and 29 years old in good health. Some clones in this sample may be carry-over from other donors' samples.

This clone showed up just once. This chain uses TRBV2 with TRBJ2-2; possible D gene TRBD1, 6 bases. CDR1 and CDR2 from the germline V gene are SNHLY and FYNNEI. The CDR3 is 13 amino acids. V was pared by 10 bases and J by 5 bases, with 14 bases between. The CDR3 sequence: CATRQAPTGELFF. In DNA, the CDR3 is TGTGCCACCCGACAGGCCCCGACCGGGGAGCTGTTTTTT.

This chain connects TRBV27 to TRBJ1-2; D unclear. Trimming shortened V by 6 bases and J by 3 bases, and 8 bases separated the two germline ends. The V gene's germline CDR1 is MNHEY and CDR2 SMNVEV (reference sequence). This CDR3 is built from 12 residues. In DNA, the CDR3 is TGTGCCAGCAGGGGCGGTCACTATGGCTACACCTTC. It encodes CASRGGHYGYTF.

Turning to this clone: Additional DNA sequences in this sample encode the identical CDR3. The rearrangement uses TRBV28 and TRBJ1-2, with no clear D. Trimming removed 3 bases from V and 4 bases from J, with 6 bases in between. This CDR3 contains 12 residues. Germline V lookup: CDR1 MDHEN, CDR2 SYDVKM. The CDR3 nucleotides are TGTGCCAGCAGTTTGTGGGGCTATGGCTACACCTTC. Its protein is CASSLWGYGYTF.

This chain connects TRBV7-3 to TRBJ2-6; 9 bases map to TRBD1. The germline V gene encodes CDR1 SGHTA and CDR2 FQGTGA. This CDR3 is 17 amino acids long. With V trimmed by 3 bases and J by 2 bases, 5 bases remained unmatched. In DNA, the CDR3 is TGTGCCAGCAGCTTGAGCGGACAGGGGACTGGGGCCAACGTCCTGACTTTC. It yields the protein CASSLSGQGTGANVLTF.

This clone was counted a few times. The chain employs TRBV28 and TRBJ1-1; D perhaps matches TRBD1 (6 bases). V lost 8 bases, J lost 4 bases, and 17 bases lay in between. From germline, CDR1 is MDHEN and CDR2 SYDVKM. The CDR3 is made up of 14 amino acids. The CDR3 DNA is TGTGCCAGCCGGGAGGGGGGTAGGGCCACTGAAGCTTTCTTT. Translation: CASREGGRATEAFF. Full variable domain (rest looked up from reference TRBV28 and TRBJ1-1): DVKVTQSSRYLVKRTGEKVFLECVQDMDHENMFWYRQDPGLGLRLIYFSYDVKMKEKGDIPEGYSVSREKKERFSLILESASTNQTSMYLCASREGGRATEAFFGQGTRLTVV.